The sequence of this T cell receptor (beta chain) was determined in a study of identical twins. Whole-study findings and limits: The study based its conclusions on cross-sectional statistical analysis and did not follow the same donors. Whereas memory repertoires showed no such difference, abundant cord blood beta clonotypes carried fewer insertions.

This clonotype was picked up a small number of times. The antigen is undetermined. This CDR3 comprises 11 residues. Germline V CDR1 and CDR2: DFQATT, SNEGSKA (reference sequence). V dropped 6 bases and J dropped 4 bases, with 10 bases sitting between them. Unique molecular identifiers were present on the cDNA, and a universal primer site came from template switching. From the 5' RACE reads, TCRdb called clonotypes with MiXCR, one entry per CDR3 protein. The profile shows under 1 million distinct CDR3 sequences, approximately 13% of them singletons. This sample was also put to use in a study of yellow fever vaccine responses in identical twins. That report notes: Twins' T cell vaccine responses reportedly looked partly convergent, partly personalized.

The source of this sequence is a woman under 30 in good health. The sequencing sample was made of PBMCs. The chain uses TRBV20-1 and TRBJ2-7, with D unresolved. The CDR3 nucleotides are TGCAGTGCCGCTACAGTTTACGAGCAGTACTTC. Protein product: CSAATVYEQYF.